The 6 T cell receptor beta chains given below trace back to one sample, sequenced in a study of blood T cell repertoires in COVID-19. Measured with immunoSEQ multiplex PCR; TCRdb has only the in-frame clones, and not every one. The table shows 100,000 to 150,000 clones, with about four fifths occurring only once. The sample was peripheral blood. The receptor set was obtained from a man aged 60 to 75 with acute or convalescent COVID-19.

The chain joins TRBV9 to TRBJ1-3, with 9 bases that match TRBD1. V gave up 3 bases and J gave up 15 bases; unmatched junction bases: 7. Germline-derived CDR1 and CDR2 are SGDLS and YYNGEE. The CDR3 extends over 12 amino acids. Here the CDR3 DNA reads TGTGCCAGCAGCGAGGGGACAGGGCTTGAATATTTT. This encodes CASSEGTGLEYF. The full variable domain, in which reference TRBV9 and TRBJ1-3 provide the parts outside the CDR3, is DSGVTQTPKHLITATGQRVTLRCSPRSGDLSVYWYQQSLDQGLQFLIQYYNGEERAKGNILERFSAQQFPDLHSELNLSSLELGDSALYFCASSEGTGLEYFGEGSWLTVV.

This clone was seen only a few times. The chain couples TRBV7-6 to TRBJ1-3; TRBD1 agrees at 7 bases. With V trimmed by 4 bases and J by 0 bases, 6 bases remained unmatched. The length of the CDR3 is 16 residues. CDR1 and CDR2 (germline): SGHVS, FNYEAQ. The CDR3 loop is CASSSYRDSSGNTIYF. The CDR3 nucleotides read TGTGCCAGCAGCTCCTACCGGGACAGCTCTGGAAACACCATATATTTT.

The J gene is TRBJ2-5, the V gene TRBV2; 8 positions agree with TRBD1. The germline V gene has CDR1 SNHLY and CDR2 FYNNEI. The CDR3 has 12 residues. The junction had 5 bases not matched to a gene; V was cut back by 7 bases and J by 7 bases. The CDR3 loop is CASIPQGGTQYF. The CDR3 nucleotides read TGTGCCAGCATCCCACAGGGGGGGACCCAGTACTTC.

The V and J genes are TRBV6-5 and TRBJ2-7; D possibly corresponds to TRBD2 (6 bases). Between the trimmed V and J ends, which lost 6 bases and 2 bases, there was a span of 14 bases. The CDR3 is 14 amino acids. The germline V gene has CDR1 MNHEY and CDR2 SVGAGI. In DNA, the CDR3 is TGTGCCAGCAGACTGGGGACTTTCCCCTACGAGCAGTACTTC. This codes for CASRLGTFPYEQYF.

The chain links TRBV14 to TRBJ2-7; tentatively, D is TRBD2 (7 bases). The CDR3 covers 16 residues. The ends were cut back, 1 base at V and 6 bases at J, with 19 bases in the middle. Germline V gene data show CDR1 as SGHDN and CDR2 as FVKESK. CDR3: CASSQGRGRLLGEQYF. The CDR3 DNA follows: TGTGCCAGCAGCCAAGGGCGGGGGCGCCTTTTGGGCGAGCAGTACTTC.

The J gene is TRBJ2-7, the V gene TRBV4-1; 7 bases match TRBD1. Looked up from germline, CDR1 is MGHRA and CDR2 is YSYEKL. The CDR3 sequence is 15 residues long. J was trimmed by 1 base and V by 4 bases; bases with no gene match: 7. In nucleotides, the CDR3 is TGCGCCAGCAGCCGACTTTGGACAGGATCCTACGAGCAGTACTTC. Translated: CASSRLWTGSYEQYF.